These 15 T cell receptor beta chains originate from one sample sequenced in a study of T cell responses to AZD1222 COVID-19 vaccine. Assay: immunoSEQ multiplex PCR; the TCRdb copy retains only in-frame clones and omits some. The sample records 130,000 to 150,000 clones, around nine tenths being singletons. This specimen was peripheral blood, taken on day 0 of AZD1222 vaccination. These receptor sequences come from an adult in good health.

The chain carries TRBV5-4 and TRBJ1-2; D is uncertain. The germline V gene has CDR1 SGHNT and CDR2 YYREEE (reference sequence). This CDR3 spans 14 amino acids. V was pared by 2 bases and J by 4 bases, with 12 bases between. In DNA form, the CDR3 reads TGTGCCAGCAGCTTTTCCTTCGTGGGCTATGGCTACACCTTC. Amino acids: CASSFSFVGYGYTF. The variable domain in full, completed from reference TRBV5-4 and TRBJ1-2, reads ETGVTQSPTHLIKTRGQQVTLRCSSQSGHNTVSWYQQALGQGPQFIFQYYREEENGRGNFPPRFSGLQFPNYSSELNVNALELDDSALYLCASSFSFVGYGYTFGSGTRLTVV.

The chain is built from TRBV19 and TRBJ1-1; no firm D call. Germline assignment: CDR1 LNHDA and CDR2 SQIVND (reference sequence). The V gene lost 6 bases and the J gene lost 3 bases, with 11 bases spanning the gap. The CDR3 contains 13 residues. The CDR3 here is CASSHYGYTEAFF. CDR3 DNA: TGTGCCAGTAGCCACTATGGCTACACTGAAGCTTTCTTT.

In this sample, this clone turned up a few times. This chain links TRBV4-2 with TRBJ2-7; D could derive from TRBD1 or TRBD2 (5 bases each). V was trimmed by 4 bases and J by 4 bases, leaving 14 bases between them. The CDR3 has 14 residues. CDR1 LGHNA and CDR2 YNFKEQ come from the germline V gene. In DNA form, the CDR3 reads TGTGCCAGCAGCCGGGACGGCCTAACATACGAGCAGTACTTC. Protein sequence: CASSRDGLTYEQYF.

The chain joins TRBV19 to TRBJ2-1; TRBD1 matches at 8 bases. The CDR3 is 15 residues long. V was clipped by 7 bases and J by 9 bases; unmatched bases: 14. Germline V lookup: CDR1 LNHDA, CDR2 SQIVND (reference sequence). This CDR3 is CASTPFPTGAGEQFF. CDR3 DNA sequence: TGTGCCAGTACTCCCTTCCCGACAGGGGCTGGTGAGCAGTTCTTC.

This chain joins TRBV6-2 or TRBV6-3 and TRBJ2-7; D not certain. Germline V lookup: CDR1 MNHEY, CDR2 SVGEGT. Trimming cost V 4 bases and J 4 bases, with 14 bases left between them. CDR3 length: 14 residues. The chain's CDR3 is CASSSMAAIYEQYF. The DNA of the CDR3 is TGTGCCAGCAGTTCCATGGCAGCGATTTACGAGCAGTACTTC.

This clone was detected once. The chain couples TRBV13 to TRBJ1-1; 8 nucleotides align to TRBD1. Germline V gene sequence: CDR1 PRHDT, CDR2 FYEKMQ (reference sequence). V lost 5 bases to trimming and J lost 0 bases; unmatched junction nucleotides: 2. This CDR3 region has 14 residues. In DNA form, the CDR3 reads TGTGCCAGCAGCGAGGGACAGGTGAACACTGAAGCTTTCTTT. Translation: CASSEGQVNTEAFF. The whole variable domain, remainder taken from reference TRBV13 and TRBJ1-1, is AAGVIQSPRHLIKEKRETATLKCYPIPRHDTVYWYQQGPGQDPQFLISFYEKMQSDKGSIPDRFSAQQFSDYHSELNMSSLELGDSALYFCASSEGQVNTEAFFGQGTRLTVV.

V is TRBV7-2 and J is TRBJ2-5; D unclear. CDR1 and CDR2 (germline): SGHTA, FQGNSA. The CDR3 consists of 13 residues. V was cut by 5 bases and J by 6 bases, with 13 bases left in between. Here the CDR3 reads CASSRKSSKTQYF. CDR3 coding DNA: TGTGCCAGCAGCCGCAAATCTTCGAAGACCCAGTACTTC.

The chain couples TRBV5-1 to TRBJ1-2, with 8 bases fitting TRBD1. CDR1 SGHRS and CDR2 YFSETQ come from the germline V gene. The V segment lost 0 bases and the J segment 4 bases; nucleotides outside the gene matches: 2. This CDR3 contains 14 residues. The CDR3: CASSLGGQGYGYTF. CDR3 nucleotides: TGCGCCAGCAGCTTGGGCGGACAGGGCTATGGCTACACCTTC.

The chain has TRBV7-8 and TRBJ2-5, with D perhaps matching TRBD2 (5 bases). V was trimmed by 1 base and J by 3 bases, leaving 9 bases between them. The CDR3 has 14 amino acids. Germline-derived CDR1 and CDR2 are SGHVS and FQNEAQ. The CDR3: CASSLGRIKETQYF. The CDR3 DNA is TGTGCCAGCAGCTTAGGGAGGATTAAAGAGACCCAGTACTTC.

V is TRBV10-1 and J is TRBJ2-7; D ambiguous. Germline CDR1 WNHNN, CDR2 SYGVQD (reference sequence). This CDR3 contains 10 residues. V was cut by 2 bases and J by 7 bases, with 3 bases left in between. As DNA, the CDR3 is TGCGCCAGCAGTGAGAGGGAGCAGTACTTC. It codes for CASSEREQYF.

This clone was seen a single time. The chain combines TRBV3-1 (or the pseudogene TRBV3-2) with TRBJ1-1, with no clear D. CDR1 is LGHDT, CDR2 YNNKEL, per germline (reference sequence). The CDR3 contains 16 residues. Trimming pared 4 bases from V and 1 base from J, leaving 16 bases between. CDR3 sequence reads: CASSPRGSPRNTEAFF. The CDR3 nucleotides read TGTGCCAGCAGCCCCCGCGGGAGTCCGAGGAACACTGAAGCTTTCTTT.

The rearrangement joins TRBV10-1 to TRBJ2-4, with D hard to call. The V end lost 2 bases, the J end lost 0 bases, and 5 bases lay between the germline ends. CDR3 length: 14 amino acids. From germline, CDR1 is WNHNN and CDR2 SYGVQD (reference sequence). CDR3 coding DNA: TGCGCCAGCAGTGAGCCGCTAGCCAAAAACATTCAGTACTTC. This codes for CASSEPLAKNIQYF.

The CDR3 loop is CASSATIAALQFF. The CDR3 DNA follows: TGTGCCAGCAGTGCAACTATTGCCGCACTCCAGTTCTTC. The V gene is TRBV6-4, the J gene TRBJ2-1, with D hard to call. The CDR3 totals 13 residues. CDR1 is MRHNA and CDR2 is SNTAGT in the germline V gene. Trimming removed 4 bases from V and 13 bases from J, with 17 bases in between.

This chain links TRBV7-8 with TRBJ1-3; no firm D call. This CDR3 contains 15 residues. The germline V and J ends were trimmed by 1 base and 1 base, with 8 bases remaining between them. The germline gives CDR1 SGHVS, CDR2 FQNEAQ. CDR3 DNA sequence: TGTGCCAGCAGCTTAGGGACTCTATCTGGAAACACCATATATTTT. It codes for CASSLGTLSGNTIYF.

As to this clone: The junction differs from germline at one of its ends, possibly a read error. This chain uses TRBV6-5 with TRBJ1-1; possibly TRBD1 for D (5 bases). The CDR3 contains 13 residues. The germline CDR1 and CDR2 sequences are MNHEY and SVGAGI. The CDR3 nucleotides read TGTGCCAGCAGTTACTCGACGGACACCGAAGCTTTCTTT. Protein: CASSYSTDTEAFF.